This is a list of T cell receptor beta chains from one sample in a study of CD8 T cells in Susac syndrome. TCRdb passed the immunoSEQ multiplex PCR reads through MiXCR, listing each CDR3 protein once. The repertoire holds hundreds of thousands of distinct CDR3 sequences, with over 75% as singletons. The specimen sequenced was CD8+ T cells from PBMCs. These receptors were obtained from a human donor with multiple sclerosis. CDR3s include the opening cysteine and the closing phenylalanine or tryptophan. The D gene is left open where the match is weak. Clone size is given for some rows only: seen once, a few or many times, or a class if the clone is expanded.

D gene | J gene | clone size | V gene | CDR3 protein | CDR3 DNA
TRBD1 | TRBJ2-5 | . | TRBV19 | CASSPEGQYETQYF | TGTGCCAGTAGTCCTGAGGGACAGTATGAGACCCAGTACTTC
TRBD1 | TRBJ2-6 | . | TRBV3-1 | CASRAPEPRTGLARANVLTF | TGTGCCAGCAGAGCCCCCGAACCCCGGACAGGCCTCGCTCGGGCCAACGTCCTGACTTTC
TRBD1 | TRBJ2-1 | . | TRBV7-7 | CASSLGGQGAGEQFF | TGTGCTAGCAGCTTAGGGGGGCAGGGGGCAGGCGAGCAGTTCTTC
TRBD2 | TRBJ2-3 | once | TRBV15 | CASSPGTSLTYTDTQYF | TGTGCCAGCTCACCCGGGACTAGCCTTACTTACACAGATACGCAGTATTTT
. | TRBJ2-3 | . | TRBV11-3 | CASSKPGSSTDTQYF | TGTGCCAGCAGCAAACCAGGTTCCAGCACAGATACGCAGTATTTT
. | TRBJ2-7 | . | TRBV27 | CASSLGINYEQYF | TGTGCCAGCAGTTTAGGGATAAATTACGAGCAGTACTTC
. | TRBJ2-7 | once | TRBV4-3 | CASSQDWGGGTYEQYF | TGCGCCAGCAGCCAAGATTGGGGGGGCGGGACCTACGAGCAGTACTTC
TRBD2 | TRBJ2-1 | . | TRBV20-1 | CSARAAGGYNEQFF | TGCAGTGCTAGAGCAGCGGGGGGCTACAATGAGCAGTTCTTC
TRBD2 | TRBJ2-1 | . | TRBV7-8 | CASSLALAGGPKYNEQFF | TGTGCCAGCAGCTTAGCACTAGCGGGAGGGCCTAAATACAATGAGCAGTTCTTC
TRBD1 | TRBJ2-7 | . | TRBV28 | CASSLPGTGGMYEQYF | TGTGCCAGCAGTTTACCCGGGACAGGGGGTATGTACGAGCAGTACTTC
. | TRBJ2-7 | . | TRBV11-2 | CASSLTPFDRISYEQYF | TGTGCCAGCAGCTTAACCCCCTTCGACAGGATCTCCTACGAGCAGTACTTC
. | TRBJ1-3 | . | TRBV6-2/TRBV6-3 | CASNQWAGNTIYF | TGTGCCAGCAATCAATGGGCAGGAAACACCATATATTTT
. | TRBJ2-7 | . | TRBV28 | CASHPGAGFAEQYF | TGTGCCAGCCATCCCGGGGCGGGGTTTGCCGAGCAGTACTTC
. | TRBJ1-4 | . | TRBV30 | CAWSRVEKLFF | TGTGCCTGGAGTAGAGTCGAAAAACTGTTTTTT
. | TRBJ1-3 | . | TRBV6-6 | CASSSGQLSSGNTIYF | TGTGCCAGCAGTTCCGGACAGCTCAGCTCTGGAAACACCATATATTTT
. | TRBJ2-7 | . | TRBV27 | CASSPNTPGPTYEQYF | TGTGCCAGCAGCCCCAACACCCCTGGGCCTACCTACGAGCAGTACTTC
. | TRBJ1-6 | . | TRBV12-2 | CASRLVFGTGTNSPLHF | .
TRBD2 | TRBJ2-3 | . | TRBV20-1 | CSARDGGGDADTQYF | TGCAGTGCTAGAGACGGCGGGGGGGATGCAGATACGCAGTATTTT
. | TRBJ1-2 | . | TRBV14 | CASSAAEFTYGYTF | TGTGCCAGCAGCGCCGCGGAGTTCACCTATGGCTACACCTTC
. | TRBJ2-7 | once | TRBV7-2 | CASSDTAYEQYF | TGTGCCAGCAGCGACACCGCCTACGAGCAGTACTTC
. | TRBJ1-1 | . | TRBV4-1 | CASSQQIGHMNTEAFF | TGCGCCAGCAGCCAACAAATTGGACACATGAACACTGAAGCTTTCTTT
. | TRBJ2-2 | . | TRBV24-1 | CATSDLKNTGELFF | TGTGCCACCAGTGATTTGAAGAACACCGGGGAGCTGTTTTTT
. | TRBJ2-7 | few | TRBV6-2/TRBV6-3 | CASSYADYEQYF | TGTGCCAGCAGTTATGCAGACTACGAGCAGTACTTC
TRBD1 | TRBJ1-4 | . | TRBV7-9 | CASSTPGQQVEKLFF | TGTGCCAGCAGCACCCCGGGACAGCAAGTGGAAAAACTGTTTTTT
. | TRBJ1-5 | . | TRBV12-3/TRBV12-4 | CAISWGRSNQPQHF | TGTGCCATTTCGTGGGGACGGAGCAATCAGCCCCAGCATTTT